The present T cell receptor (beta chain) was sequenced within a study of T cell repertoires in cytomegalovirus infection. Study-wide background: Public TCR beta signatures indicated both CMV infection and matching HLA type. Study-level points and caveats: The study found HLA-C-restricted CMV-specific TCR beta clonotypes dominating the ex vivo response. Summed frequency of shared TCR beta families picked out CMV carriers who also had the relevant HLA.

TCRdb fed the reads into MiXCR, producing one record per CDR3 protein. The sample has about 400,000 distinct CDR3 sequences, around 18% seen once. The V segment lost 5 bases and the J segment 4 bases; nucleotides outside the gene matches: 9. The germline V gene encodes CDR1 SEHNR and CDR2 FQNEAQ (reference sequence). The CDR3 totals 15 residues. Concerning this clonotype itself: Its target is not known.

The chain uses TRBV7-9 and TRBJ2-7, with TRBD1 matching 9 bases. This TCR came from a human donor in good health (CMV status not recorded). Some clones in this sample may be carry-over from other donors' samples. The source material was PBMCs. CDR3 sequence reads: CASSHDGQGFYEQYF. CDR3 coding DNA: TGTGCCAGCAGCCACGACGGACAGGGGTTTTACGAGCAGTACTTC.